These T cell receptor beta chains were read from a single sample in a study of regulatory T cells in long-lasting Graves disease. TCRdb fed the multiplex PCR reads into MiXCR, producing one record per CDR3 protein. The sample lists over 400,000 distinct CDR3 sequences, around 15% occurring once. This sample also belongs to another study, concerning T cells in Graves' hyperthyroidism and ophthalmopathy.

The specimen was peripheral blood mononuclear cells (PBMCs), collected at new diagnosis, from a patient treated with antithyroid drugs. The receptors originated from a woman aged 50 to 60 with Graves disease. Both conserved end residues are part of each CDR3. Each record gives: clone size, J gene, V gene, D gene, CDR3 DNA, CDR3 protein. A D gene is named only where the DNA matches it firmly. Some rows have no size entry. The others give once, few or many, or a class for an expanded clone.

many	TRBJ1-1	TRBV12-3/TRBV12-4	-	TGTGCCAGCACCTCATACACTGAAGCTTTCTTT	CASTSYTEAFF
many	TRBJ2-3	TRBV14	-	TGTGCCAGCAGCCAAGACCTCACAGATACGCAGTATTTT	CASSQDLTDTQYF
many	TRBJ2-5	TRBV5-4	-	TGTGCCAGCAGCTTGGACTTAGAAGAGACCCAGTACTTC	CASSLDLEETQYF
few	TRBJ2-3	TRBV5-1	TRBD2	TGCGCCAGCAGGCTAGGACTAGCGGAGAGCACAGATACGCAGTATTTT	CASRLGLAESTDTQYF
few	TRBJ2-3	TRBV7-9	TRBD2	TGTGCCAGCAGCTTGGGGACTAGCGGGGCCACAGATACGCAGTATTTT	CASSLGTSGATDTQYF
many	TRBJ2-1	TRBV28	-	TGTGCCAGCAGTGGCGGTATAAAGGGTTACAATGAGCAGTTCTTC	CASSGGIKGYNEQFF
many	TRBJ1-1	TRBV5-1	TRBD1	TGCGCCAGCAGCCGTACAGGGGCCCCGAACACTGAAGCTTTCTTT	CASSRTGAPNTEAFF
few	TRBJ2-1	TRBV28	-	TGTGCCAGCAGTTTCGGGACAGCGAGGGGACTCAATGAGCAGTTCTTC	CASSFGTARGLNEQFF
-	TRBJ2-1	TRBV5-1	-	TGCGCCAGCAGCTTTAATAGCGGCCATGATGAGCAGTTCTTC	CASSFNSGHDEQFF
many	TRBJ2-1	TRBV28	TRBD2	TGTGCCAGCAACCCTAGCGGGAGGGAAAATGAGCAGTTCTTC	CASNPSGRENEQFF
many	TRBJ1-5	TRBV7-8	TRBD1	TGTGCCAGCAGCTTAGGACAGGGGGCTGCTCAGCCCCAGCATTTT	CASSLGQGAAQPQHF
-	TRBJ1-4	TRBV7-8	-	TGTGCCAGCAGATCGCGAGGGAATGAAAAACTGTTTTTT	CASRSRGNEKLFF
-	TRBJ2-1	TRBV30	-	TGTGCCAGGAGCCCTAGCTCCTACAATGAGCAGTTCTTC	CARSPSSYNEQFF
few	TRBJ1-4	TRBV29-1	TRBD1	TGCAGCGGGAGACAGGGGGATGAACTGTTTTTT	CSGRQGDELFF
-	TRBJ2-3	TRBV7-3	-	TGTGCCAGCAGCTTAATGGGTGGGACACCTTCAGATACGCAGTATTTT	CASSLMGGTPSDTQYF
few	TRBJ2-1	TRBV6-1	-	TGTGCCAGCTACAAACTAGGTTACAATGAGCAGTTCTTC	CASYKLGYNEQFF
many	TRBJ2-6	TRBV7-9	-	TGTGCCAGCAGGTTCCTGGCGGGACTCTCGAGGGCCAACGTCCTGACTTTC	CASRFLAGLSRANVLTF
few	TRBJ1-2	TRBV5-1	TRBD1	TGCGCCAGCAGCTTAGGACAGGCGATTTATGGCTACACCTTC	CASSLGQAIYGYTF
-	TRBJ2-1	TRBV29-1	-	TGCAGCGTTGAAATTGTAGGGGCCAATGAGCAGTTCTTC	CSVEIVGANEQFF
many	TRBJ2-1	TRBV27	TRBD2	TGTGCCAGCAGTCGTTACCAAGGACTAGCGGGTTCCAGCTCCTACAATGAGCAGTTCTTC	CASSRYQGLAGSSSYNEQFF
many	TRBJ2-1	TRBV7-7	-	TGTGCCAGCAGCCCAACCCCGCGGGGATCCTACAATGAGCAGTTCTTC	CASSPTPRGSYNEQFF
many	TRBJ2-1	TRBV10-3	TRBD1	TGTGCCATCAGTGAGTCCGGGACAGGGGCCAATGAGCAGTTCTTC	CAISESGTGANEQFF